These 20 T cell receptor beta chains originate from one sample sequenced in a study of human CD8 memory T cell subsets. The TCR beta sequencing libraries came from UMI-labeled 5' RACE. Each CDR3 protein gets one entry in TCRdb, which reprocessed the 5' RACE reads and gives no DNA. The repertoire table contains some 10,000 distinct CDR3 sequences. Sequencing was performed on CD8+ T cells from PBMCs. Receptors originate from a human donor in good health.

J is TRBJ2-7 and V is TRBV2; the D gene TCRdb calls, TRBD1, cannot be checked with no DNA. The CDR3 is made up of 14 amino acids. Germline CDR1 is SNHLY and CDR2 is FYNNEI. CDR3 amino acids: CASSEDRASYEQYF.

The gene calls are TRBV5-1 and TRBJ2-7; the D gene TCRdb calls, TRBD2, cannot be checked with no DNA. The CDR3 consists of 12 residues. CDR1 and CDR2 (germline): SGHRS, YFSETQ. The CDR3 is CASSLEGGEQYF. Full variable domain (remainder filled in from reference TRBV5-1 and TRBJ2-7): KAGVTQTPRYLIKTRGQQVTLSCSPISGHRSVSWYQQTPGQGLQFLFEYFSETQRNKGNFPGRFSGRQFSNSRSEMNVSTLELGDSALYLCASSLEGGEQYFGPGTRLTVT.

CDR3: CASSMGGTDTQYF. This chain links TRBV19 with TRBJ2-3; TCRdb's D gene call, TRBD2, goes unchecked for lack of DNA. The CDR3 extends over 13 amino acids. Per germline, CDR1 LNHDA and CDR2 SQIVND (reference sequence).

CDR3 in amino acids: CASSEPGQATYEQYF. The chain employs TRBV7-9 and TRBJ2-7; TCRdb designates TRBD1, a call that cannot be tested without DNA. Germline assignment: CDR1 SEHNR and CDR2 FQNEAQ (reference sequence). The CDR3 totals 15 residues. Full variable domain (missing parts from reference TRBV7-9 and TRBJ2-7): DTGVSQNPRHKITKRGQNVTFRCDPISEHNRLYWYRQTLGQGPEFLTYFQNEAQLEKSRLLSDRFSAERPKGSFSTLEIQRTEQGDSAMYLCASSEPGQATYEQYFGPGTRLTVT.

The V and J genes are TRBV28 and TRBJ1-5. Looked up from germline, CDR1 is MDHEN and CDR2 is SYDVKM. The CDR3 has 11 residues. The CDR3 region is CASSLNQPQHF.

Its frequency marks this clonotype as medium-sized. This chain joins TRBV20-1 and TRBJ2-7; TCRdb names TRBD1, which stays unverified in the absence of DNA. There are 13 residues in the CDR3. The germline CDR1 and CDR2 sequences are DFQATT and SNEGSKA (reference sequence). The CDR3 spells CSGGAQGRYEQYF.

The chain recombines TRBV12-3 or TRBV12-4 with TRBJ2-1; there is no DNA to check the TCRdb D call of TRBD1. This CDR3 is built from 13 residues. CDR3 amino acids: CASRWGNPDEQFF.

The chain couples TRBV7-9 to TRBJ2-7; TCRdb proposes TRBD2, but this gene call is untestable without DNA. Per the germline V gene, CDR1 is SEHNR and CDR2 is FQNEAQ (reference sequence). The CDR3 loop spans 14 amino acids. The CDR3 sequence: CASSTTGALWEQYF.

The chain employs TRBV19 and TRBJ2-5; TCRdb returns TRBD2, unconfirmable since there is no DNA. The CDR3 contains 15 residues. Germline loops: CDR1 LNHDA, CDR2 SQIVND (reference sequence). CDR3 in amino acids: CASSGRDIAQETQYF.

CDR3 sequence reads: CASSLLESYNEQFF. The chain links TRBV5-8 to TRBJ2-1. The CDR3 loop spans 14 amino acids. Germline CDR1 reads SGHTS; CDR2 reads YDEGEE.

This chain links TRBV30 with TRBJ2-3; TCRdb's assignment of TRBD2 cannot be checked, as there is no DNA. The CDR3 is made up of 19 amino acids. Per germline, CDR1 GTSNPN and CDR2 SVGIG (reference sequence). Here the CDR3 reads CAWDPGLAGVPPSTDTQYF.

The J gene is TRBJ2-7, the V gene TRBV5-5; the TCRdb D gene call, TRBD1, has no DNA to confirm it. This CDR3 is 16 amino acids long. Germline V gene sequence: CDR1 SGHKS, CDR2 YYEKEE (reference sequence). CDR3 residues: CASSLEFGGAGYEQYF.

The chain joins TRBV2 to TRBJ2-2; TCRdb calls TRBD1, which cannot be checked without DNA. CDR1 and CDR2 (germline): SNHLY, FYNNEI. The CDR3 runs 14 residues. CDR3 region: CASSEEGTDGELFF.

The rearrangement links TRBV7-6 to TRBJ2-3; TCRdb designates TRBD1, a call that cannot be tested without DNA. The CDR3 totals 17 residues. CDR1 and CDR2 (germline): SGHVS, FNYEAQ. CDR3 sequence: CASSNGSWTGITDTQYF.

The chain couples TRBV3-1 to TRBJ2-7; TCRdb reports TRBD1, a call that lacks DNA to check it against. There are 17 residues in the CDR3. Germline values: CDR1 LGHDT, CDR2 YNNKEL (reference sequence). The CDR3 loop is CASSQDTGYPPSYEQYF.

V usage is TRBV27 and J usage is TRBJ1-5; there is no DNA to check the TCRdb D call of TRBD1. Germline-derived CDR1 and CDR2 are MNHEY and SMNVEV (reference sequence). The CDR3 sequence is 14 residues long. The CDR3 sequence is CASSPLQDNQPQHF.

CDR3 sequence reads: CASTWPAGGNEQYF. The rearrangement joins TRBV28 to TRBJ2-7; TCRdb lists TRBD1, though no DNA is available to test this call. The CDR3 runs to 14 residues. Germline CDR1 reads MDHEN; CDR2 reads SYDVKM.

The V and J genes are TRBV6-5 and TRBJ2-2; the TCRdb call, TRBD1, lacks DNA for checking. This CDR3 comprises 15 residues. Germline lookup yields CDR1 MNHEY and CDR2 SVGAGI. CDR3: CASRTGTTNTGELFF.

V gene TRBV13 combines with J gene TRBJ2-7; the TRBD1 assignment by TCRdb is unverifiable without DNA. The germline CDR1 and CDR2 sequences are PRHDT and FYEKMQ (reference sequence). The CDR3 is 15 residues long. The CDR3 is CASSTGQGGLYEQYF. The whole variable domain, filled in from reference TRBV13 and TRBJ2-7, reads AAGVIQSPRHLIKEKRETATLKCYPIPRHDTVYWYQQGPGQDPQFLISFYEKMQSDKGSIPDRFSAQQFSDYHSELNMSSLELGDSALYFCASSTGQGGLYEQYFGPGTRLTVT.

The V and J genes are TRBV7-6 and TRBJ2-7; TCRdb's D call of TRBD2 is untestable without DNA. Germline loops: CDR1 SGHVS, CDR2 FNYEAQ. The CDR3 consists of 14 residues. CDR3 in amino acids: CASSPGTSDYEQYF.